This T cell receptor beta chain derives from a study of blood T cells in healthy people across ages. This clonotype was seen more than once but under ten times. Its antigen is undetermined. Together with a sample-barcoded 5' primer, a J-beta primer mix was included in a second PCR lasting roughly 6 to 12 cycles. One entry per CDR3 protein, called by TCRdb with MiXCR from the 5' RACE reads. Of around 1.1 million distinct CDR3 sequences in the sample, around two fifths were seen once. General study findings and limits: Higher diversity, along with more naive CD4+ cells, distinguished long-lived donors from aged donors.

V was shortened by 3 bases and J by 1 base, with 12 bases between the two germline ends. This CDR3 spans 15 amino acids. CDR1 is LGHDT, CDR2 YNNKEL, per germline (reference sequence). This chain joins TRBV3-1 and TRBJ1-2; D is uncertain. This clonotype was obtained from a man between 18 and 35 years old in good health. The sample was blood. DNA for the CDR3: TGTGCCAGCAGCCACAGGCAGTATAATAACTATGGCTACACCTTC. It codes for CASSHRQYNNYGYTF. The entire variable domain, with the rest obtained from reference TRBV3-1 and TRBJ1-2, is as follows: DTAVSQTPKYLVTQMGNDKSIKCEQNLGHDTMYWYKQDSKKFLKIMFSYNNKELIINETVPNRFSPKSPDKAHLNLHINSLELGDSAVYFCASSHRQYNNYGYTFGSGTRLTVV.